Sequencing of this TCR beta chain was carried out in a study of cytomegalovirus exposure and HLA in healthy donors (dated by TCRdb to the late 2010s). Describing the broader study: An earlier analysis of some 620 of the donors reported about 300 Gb of sequence data and some 110 million unique TCR beta sequences obtained from 150 million to 200 million T cells. A separate validation cohort of 100 to 150 different subjects was used in addition to the roughly 670-subject first cohort. The genetic ancestry cluster associated with self-reported Caucasian donors included about 84% of the roughly 360 genotyped donors. The number of typed donors differed by locus: about 620-640 for A, B, C, DRB1 and DQB1; 500 to 550 for DQA1; approximately 610 for DPA1; and 400 to 480 for DPB1. All discovery cohort repertoires had been generated using a single sequencing platform. HLA typing included class I and class II loci at four-digit resolution. A later genetic analysis used genome-wide SNP genotypes for about 55% of the 666 donors, treating that subset as a discovery cohort. The aim of the study was to test whether cataloging public T cell receptors could identify signatures of past pathogen exposure. To decide whether each TCR beta V gene segment behaved as functional or pseudogenic, an earlier analysis of 587 of the donors relied on high-throughput TCR beta sequencing. An early release covering over 500 HLA-typed donors comprised about 320 gigabases of sequencing data and 85 million or so unique TCR sequences. Four or five DR-DQ haplotypes were handled as single units for association and clustering because linkage in the cohort was strong. Across some 400 genotyped donors of the cohort, an average of roughly 200,000 unique TCR beta nucleotide sequences per donor were sequenced, and roughly a sixth of those sequences were non-productive. Alongside the repertoire data, information on donor age, sex, ethnicity and CMV serostatus was compiled. To predict cytomegalovirus infection status, the study brought together high-throughput TCR immunosequencing, statistical association of individual TCRs with disease status, and machine learning. Rather than using new phenotypic data, the later analysis identified candidate immune exposures from TCR beta sequences and from how often those sequences occurred across donors. In a later analysis, previously published TCR beta repertoires from hundreds of donors were re-analyzed and high-resolution HLA genotyping was added so that TCR occurrence patterns could be studied. Using immunosequencing, the study profiled T cell repertoires from about 650 subjects and related those repertoires to cytomegalovirus serostatus. The full study reports these points: A cluster of highly shared sequence variants was judged likely to represent a technical artifact of the sequencing pipeline. Specific HLA alleles were associated with 15,000 to 20,000 TCR beta sequences at a false discovery rate of 0.05 in a later analysis. Across donors, most TCR sequences were observed very rarely, whereas some public TCRs were present in many individuals. Because HLA typing was unavailable for some donors at each locus, only the typed subset was used in association tests. The study gave a list of over 150 TCR beta chains associated with cytomegalovirus. The 87-base-pair reads could not distinguish some IMGT-functional V segments, including TRBV6-2 and TRBV6-3, so those segments were excluded. About 17 rarely observed V segments, including chromosome 9 orphons, were excluded from the earlier analysis of approximately 500 of the donors because counts were too low. Immune exposure information for the cohort was limited to CMV serostatus. A later analysis reported that several top co-occurrence clusters appeared linked to parvovirus B19, influenza, CMV and Epstein-Barr virus. A further reported finding was that TCR beta sequences accurately predicted the HLA-A and HLA-B alleles for most subjects in the first cohort. In a later analysis, most CMV-associated TCR beta chains were found to appear HLA-restricted, with HLA associations seemingly driven largely by CMV exposure. A later analysis found that HLA-associated TCR beta chains were more clonally expanded and had lower generation probabilities than equally common non-associated chains. In both the original and validation cohorts, the classifier was reported to diagnose cytomegalovirus status with high specificity and sensitivity. The presence/absence analyses assumed that sequencing depth was roughly uniform across donors, and that assumption may not be true. Assigning TCR associations to individual alleles was difficult when HLA alleles, especially DR and DQ, strongly co-occurred. According to a later analysis, TCR association rates differed among HLA loci, with DRB1 alleles showing the most associated TCRs and HLA-C alleles showing the fewest. A few of the identified cytomegalovirus-associated TCR beta chains were confirmed in vitro to be specific for cytomegalovirus antigens. The cohort was sequenced for TCR beta chains only, and without alpha or paired-chain data the features that could be detected were limited. Correlated functional status among segregating V segments might be attributable to linkage disequilibrium, but an unknown experimental factor could not be ruled out. In an earlier analysis of fewer than 750 of the donors, most TCR beta V segments were observed in productive rearrangements about 87% or about 30% of the time, broadly matching IMGT annotations. According to a later genetic analysis, donors in an Asian-associated ancestry cluster had fewer N-insertions in productive TCRs than the approximately 610-donor mean. The authors suggested that the approach could potentially be extended to other disease states and immunological phenotypes. In a later genetic analysis, a missense DCLRE1C variant was associated with V-gene and J-gene trimming of TCR beta chains, and the association was replicated in an independent cohort.

Library preparation employed the immunoSEQ multiplex PCR assay. For the multiplex PCR, a mixture combining 60 forward primers for TCR Vbeta segments and 13 reverse primers for TCR Jbeta segments was used. Amplification of the CDR3 region of rearranged TCR beta genes was performed with a multiplex PCR assay on genomic DNA. Amplified TCR beta libraries were sequenced as 87-base-pair reads on the Illumina HiSeq System. As for how the authors treated the data: In a later analysis, approximately 74 million unique TCR beta chains were counted across the 650 to 700 repertoires, and roughly 9.9 million of these chains were shared by at least two donors. Raw reads were error-corrected and collapsed into unique sequences with a nearest-neighbor algorithm that merged closely related sequences to remove PCR and sequencing errors. CDR3 sequences were aligned to IMGT reference sequences to assign V, D and J gene segments. For a sequence to be retained, a match of at least six nucleotides was required to both a V gene segment and a J gene segment. Rearrangements were called productive when the CDR3 lacked stop codons and stayed in frame with V and J; all others were non-productive. Following IMGT convention, CDR3 was defined as the stretch from the second conserved V-encoded cysteine up to the conserved J-encoded phenylalanine. The earlier analysis of 450 to 750 of the donors excluded any sequence lacking an unambiguous match to a single V gene segment. In an earlier analysis of a few hundred of the donors, V segments were called functional above 56.7% productive rearrangements and were called segregating when the between-donor standard deviation exceeded 5%. A statistical classification framework was built for diagnosing cytomegalovirus status from the catalog of TCR beta chain sequences. In a later analysis, TCR nucleotide sequences were compared against IMGT/GENE-DB human TR gene sequences so that V and J genes could be assigned. The TCRdist pipeline was used in a later analysis to assign CDR3 sequences and most-parsimonious VDJ recombination scenarios. In a later analysis, each TCR beta chain was defined by its CDR3 amino acid sequence together with its V-gene family, and reads without a unique V-gene family were excluded. As a way to deal with suspected cross-contamination and a sequencing artifact, a later analysis dropped 450 to 700 nucleotide sequences that were highly shared and had low generation probability. For each public chain, a later analysis derived a clonal expansion index from normalized ranks of inferred template counts within each repertoire. Generation probabilities in a later analysis came from a VDJ recombination model fitted to out-of-frame rearrangements, and those results were checked against IGoR. A later analysis scored TCR-TCR, TCR-HLA and TCR-CMV co-occurrence with hypergeometric tests, applying a repertoire-size bias correction to TCR pairs. To estimate false discovery rates, a later analysis permuted the HLA or CMV assignments 20 times. In a later analysis, co-occurring TCRs were grouped with DBSCAN, and TCRdist sequence similarity was added when clustering was performed within HLA-allele-positive subsets. Repertoires with fewer than 30,000 or more than 120,000 public chains were left out of co-occurrence clustering, as were a handful of repertoires with anomalous nucleotide sharing. In TCRdb, the immuneACCESS table is reduced to in-frame sequences with V and J assigned. These tables do not hold every clone; where another copy was compared, an unresolved V gene accounts for under half, and the others remain unexplained. The V and J calls and clone size are taken from that table; D and trimming were inferred from the DNA. This sample is represented by about 93,000 clones; 78% of them were singletons. In total, the top ten clones hold under 4% of the sample.

The cohort comprised approximately 700 healthy bone marrow donors. All cohort members were sampled while nominally healthy, although unrecorded immune exposures were likely present. The donor tested CMV seronegative, placing the donor among the 350 or so seronegative members of the cohort. A peripheral blood sample was provided by each donor, and peripheral blood mononuclear cells were used for TCR beta sequencing. Genomic DNA was extracted from the blood cell samples with the Qiagen DNeasy Blood Extraction Kit. The CDR3 holds 17 amino acids from the cysteine to the phenylalanine. Here the CDR3 DNA is all that survives: 51 bases in frame from base 1. From the germline V gene (reference sequence), CDR1 is SEHNR and CDR2 is FQNEAQ. V is shortened by 2 bases, J by 1 base, and the region joining them spans 15 bases. As for this clone: This receptor's antigen is unknown. Base qualities are not recorded, but no much larger clone differs from it by a single base.

The receptor was derived from a woman aged 40 to 50 in good health and CMV-seronegative. The rearranged segments are TRBV7-9 and TRBJ2-1, with no reliable assignment of the D segment. Specimen: PBMCs. The sequenced DNA is TGTGCCAGCAGCTTAAGGCCCGGCACAGTATCCTACAATGAGCAGTTCTTC. This encodes CASSLRPGTVSYNEQFF.